The entry below gives a single T cell receptor beta chain sequence along with its context. Its matching antigen is unknown. Researchers ran the PCR with 60 Vbeta and 13 Jbeta primers. The assay was immunoSEQ multiplex PCR, and TCRdb's table has in-frame clones only and misses some. This sample has about 99,000 clones, with 9.5% to 13% found just once. This sample was taken from a study of cytomegalovirus exposure and HLA in healthy donors. The overall study: The early release's HLA-typed donors yielded roughly 85 million unique TCRs. Study findings and constraints: As was reported, the HLA-A and HLA-B alleles of most subjects were accurately predicted from TCR beta sequences. Most TCR beta V segments were productive about 90% or about 30% of the time in an earlier analysis. As confirmed in vitro, a few CMV-associated chains were specific for CMV antigens.

This CDR3 spans 17 amino acids. The germline V and J ends were trimmed by 5 bases and 0 bases, with 16 bases remaining between them. The V gene's germline CDR1 is LNHDA and CDR2 SQIVND (reference sequence). The sample was PBMCs. The rearrangement joins TRBV19 to TRBJ2-2; TRBD1 is a possible D gene (6 bases). The clonotype originates from a man aged 35 to 55 in good health and CMV-seropositive. This CDR3 reads CASSLLDRWPNTGELFF. The CDR3 coding sequence is TGTGCCAGTAGTCTCCTCGACAGGTGGCCGAACACCGGGGAGCTGTTTTTT.